Listed below are T cell receptor beta chains from one sample, sequenced in a study of Ad26.COV2.S vaccination and SARS-CoV-2 variants. TCRdb's table, derived via immunoSEQ multiplex PCR, lists solely in-frame clones and lacks some. The sample yields about 240,000 clones, more than 75% seen once. The source was peripheral blood, collected in a trial of Ad26.COV2.S vaccine versus placebo. The source of these receptors is a person aged 18 to 59 who received the Ad26.COV2.S COVID-19 vaccine or a placebo. CDR3s include the opening cysteine and the closing phenylalanine or tryptophan. The D gene is left open where the match is weak. Size tells how often a clone was seen (once, few, many) or the class of an expanded clone, and some rows leave it out.

j_call,clone_size,v_call,d_call,cdr3_nt,cdr3_aa
TRBJ2-1,-,TRBV27,-,TGTGCCAGCAGTTCCCCCCAGGAGCAGTTCTTC,CASSSPQEQFF
TRBJ1-1,-,TRBV5-1,-,TGCGCCAGCAGCTTCCTCGACCTGAACACTGAAGCTTTCTTT,CASSFLDLNTEAFF
TRBJ1-5,few,TRBV6-5,TRBD1,TGTGCCAGCAGAGACAGGGACAATCAGCCCCAGCATTTT,CASRDRDNQPQHF
TRBJ2-4,once,TRBV5-1,-,TGCGCCAGCAGCTCGGGATTCCTCGAAAACATTCAGTACTTC,CASSSGFLENIQYF
TRBJ1-2,-,TRBV28,TRBD1,TGTGCCAGCAGGATCCTGACAGGGACCTATGGCTACACCTTC,CASRILTGTYGYTF
TRBJ2-7,-,TRBV4-1,TRBD2,TGCGCCAGCAGCCAATTTTCTAGCGGGGCCTACGAGCAGTACTTC,CASSQFSSGAYEQYF
TRBJ2-7,-,TRBV24-1,TRBD1,TGTGCCATGCTATTAGGACAGGGGACTTCCTACGAGCAGTACTTC,CAMLLGQGTSYEQYF
TRBJ1-1,once,TRBV5-4,-,TGTGCCAGCAGCTTTGGGGAGAACACTGAAGCTTTCTTT,CASSFGENTEAFF
TRBJ2-3,-,TRBV7-2,TRBD2,TGTGCCAGCAGCCTGACTAGCGGGTTCACAGATACGCAGTATTTT,CASSLTSGFTDTQYF
TRBJ2-7,many,TRBV7-2,TRBD2,TGTGCCAGCAGCGTCACTAGCGGGGGCGAGCAGTACTTC,CASSVTSGGEQYF
TRBJ2-7,-,TRBV28,TRBD2,TGTGCCAGCAGTTTATTTTTCTCGGGTAAGGCGGGAGGATCCTACGAGCAGTACTTC,CASSLFFSGKAGGSYEQYF
TRBJ1-5,-,TRBV6-6,-,TGTGCCAGCAGTTACTCAGCGGGACCTCAGCCCCAGCATTTT,CASSYSAGPQPQHF
TRBJ2-7,-,TRBV7-8,-,TGTGCCAGCAGCTTCGGGCAGCGATCCTACGAGCAGTACTTC,CASSFGQRSYEQYF
TRBJ1-1,-,TRBV13,TRBD1,TGTGCCAGCAGCGCTGGGGACAGGGGGAACACTGAAGCTTTCTTT,CASSAGDRGNTEAFF
TRBJ1-2,-,TRBV4-1,-,TGCGCCAGCAGCCAAGATAACGGTTTCTATGGCTACACCTTC,CASSQDNGFYGYTF